The 14 T cell receptor beta chains in this list originate from one sample, sequenced in a study of blood T cell repertoires in COVID-19. TCRdb keeps only in-frame clones here, not all; method: immunoSEQ multiplex PCR. The table lists tens of thousands of clones, roughly 90% of them singletons. Material: peripheral blood. The source is a man between 35 and 55 years old with COVID-19, enrolled during active disease.

The chain recombines TRBV6-5 with TRBJ1-6; 9 nucleotides align to TRBD1. The J segment lost 10 bases and the V segment lost 6 bases, leaving 7 bases of the junction unmatched. The germline gives CDR1 MNHEY, CDR2 SVGAGI. The CDR3 runs 14 residues. This chain's CDR3 is CASRSTGGRSPLHF. Written as DNA, the CDR3 is TGTGCCAGCAGGTCGACAGGGGGTAGATCACCCCTCCACTTT.

The chain couples TRBV7-9 to TRBJ2-2; TRBD2 matches at 12 bases. The J segment lost 4 bases and the V segment lost 6 bases, leaving 12 bases of the junction unmatched. Germline V gene sequence: CDR1 SEHNR, CDR2 FQNEAQ (reference sequence). CDR3 size: 18 residues. The CDR3 region has the DNA TGTGCCAGCAGACCGCCCCCTCGACTAGCGGGAGTCACCGGGGAGCTGTTTTTT. The encoded protein is CASRPPPRLAGVTGELFF.

V is TRBV10-2 and J is TRBJ1-5; 9 nucleotides align to TRBD1. Trimming at V came to 5 bases and at J to 0 bases, leaving 8 bases not matched to a gene. This CDR3 has 17 amino acids. Germline CDR1 WSHSY, CDR2 SAAADI. The CDR3 sequence: CASSRTGGRYSNQPQHF. As DNA, the CDR3 is TGCGCCAGCAGTAGAACAGGGGGCCGGTATAGCAATCAGCCCCAGCATTTT.

This clone was recorded only once. The chain employs TRBV5-4 and TRBJ2-1; 7 bases agree with TRBD2. Trimming at V came to 2 bases and at J to 8 bases, leaving 4 bases not matched to a gene. The CDR3 has 13 amino acids. Germline V CDR1 and CDR2: SGHNT, YYREEE (reference sequence). The chain's CDR3 is CASSFSSGDEQFF. The CDR3 DNA sequence: TGTGCCAGCAGCTTTTCAAGCGGGGATGAGCAGTTCTTC.

This chain uses TRBV4-1 with TRBJ2-7; 7 nucleotides match TRBD1. The germline V gene has CDR1 MGHRA and CDR2 YSYEKL. Trimming removed 1 base from V and 4 bases from J; junction bases left unmatched: 10. The CDR3 has 16 residues. DNA for the CDR3: TGCGCCAGCAGCCAAGGCCGACAGGGAAATTCATACGAGCAGTACTTC. Protein: CASSQGRQGNSYEQYF.

V and J are TRBV2 and TRBJ2-2; 16 nucleotides line up with TRBD2. The junction had 2 bases not matched to a gene; V was cut back by 7 bases and J by 6 bases. The CDR3 is 15 residues long. Germline V gives CDR1 SNHLY, CDR2 FYNNEI. Here the CDR3 reads CASTGTSGRAGELFF. As DNA, the CDR3 is TGTGCCAGCACTGGGACTAGCGGGAGGGCCGGGGAGCTGTTTTTT.

The chain recombines TRBV5-8 with TRBJ2-3; D unresolved. This CDR3 contains 15 residues. CDR1 and CDR2 (germline): SGHTS, YDEGEE. Trimming cost V 2 bases and J 4 bases, with 14 bases left between them. In nucleotides, the CDR3 is TGTGCCAGCAGCTTTCTAGAGGCTATCTCAGATACGCAGTATTTT. It codes for CASSFLEAISDTQYF.

The CDR3 bases are TGCGCCAGCAGCTTGGCTAGCATCCTCTCCTACGAGCAGTACTTC. This codes for CASSLASILSYEQYF. V gene TRBV5-1 combines with J gene TRBJ2-7; D is possibly TRBD2 (5 bases). Germline assignment: CDR1 SGHRS and CDR2 YFSETQ. The CDR3 contains 15 residues. With 0 bases removed from V and 0 bases from J, the gap between germline ends came to 10 bases.

J is TRBJ1-2 and V is TRBV19; the match to TRBD1 covers 7 bases. Germline trimming cut 7 bases from V and 2 bases from J; bases unmatched to any gene: 10. CDR1 and CDR2 (germline): LNHDA, SQIVND (reference sequence). The CDR3 totals 15 residues. The CDR3 region has the DNA TGTGCCAGTATCGACTTCCGGGACAGCAACTATGGCTACACCTTC. Translating it yields CASIDFRDSNYGYTF.

Written as DNA, the CDR3 is TGTGCCAGCAGCTTCTGGACAGGGGATTCTGGGGCCAACGTCCTGACTTTC. Its translation is CASSFWTGDSGANVLTF. This chain uses TRBV7-9 with TRBJ2-6, with 9 bases fitting TRBD1. The germline CDR1 and CDR2 sequences are SEHNR and FQNEAQ (reference sequence). V gave up 3 bases and J gave up 1 base; unmatched junction bases: 4. The CDR3 runs to 17 residues.

The chain carries TRBV5-4 and TRBJ1-2; TRBD1 might be the D (5 bases). The CDR3 has 14 amino acids. Germline CDR1 and CDR2: SGHNT and YYREEE (reference sequence). Trimming took 4 bases from V and 7 from J, leaving 17 bases between them. For the CDR3, the DNA is TGTGCCAGCAGCCCTGGAACAGGCTATAGTGGCTACACCTTC. Translation: CASSPGTGYSGYTF.

CDR3 protein: CASSAETSTSSYNEQFF. The CDR3 coding sequence is TGTGCCAGCAGCGCAGAGACTAGCACGAGCTCCTACAATGAGCAGTTCTTC. The chain employs TRBV7-9 and TRBJ2-1; 7 nucleotides match TRBD2. Unmatched junction bases numbered 10, after V lost 5 bases and J lost 0 bases. There are 17 residues in the CDR3. Germline V gene data show CDR1 as SEHNR and CDR2 as FQNEAQ (reference sequence).

The count of this clone is one. This chain uses TRBV5-4 with TRBJ2-4; TRBD1 is a possible D gene (6 bases). The ends were cut back, 2 bases at V and 6 bases at J, with 9 bases in the middle. Germline-derived CDR1 and CDR2 are SGHNT and YYREEE (reference sequence). This CDR3 is built from 13 residues. The CDR3: CASSFRGINIQYF. CDR3 nucleotide sequence: TGTGCCAGCAGCTTCAGGGGCATAAACATTCAGTACTTC.

This clone was found a few times. The chain has TRBV2 and TRBJ2-7; 11 bases match TRBD2. CDR3 size: 16 residues. Germline V gene sequence: CDR1 SNHLY, CDR2 FYNNEI. Trimming at V came to 3 bases and at J to 0 bases, leaving 4 bases not matched to a gene. The CDR3 DNA reads TGTGCCAGCAGTGAGGGGACTAGCGGTTTCTCCTACGAGCAGTACTTC. Amino acid sequence: CASSEGTSGFSYEQYF.